Below are 10 T cell receptor beta chains sequenced from a single sample in a study of cytomegalovirus exposure and HLA in healthy donors. Only in-frame clones appear in the TCRdb table, and some are missing; sequencing was by immunoSEQ multiplex PCR. In the table there are about 84,000 clones, roughly 93% of which are singletons. Sequenced: PBMCs. These receptors all come from a man aged 30 to 39 in good health and CMV-seronegative.

This clone came up a few times. The chain joins TRBV9 to TRBJ2-1; 7 positions match TRBD1. The germline V gene has CDR1 SGDLS and CDR2 YYNGEE. The V gene end was trimmed by 2 bases and the J gene end by 5 bases; junction bases not matched to a gene: 4. The CDR3 has 14 amino acids. The CDR3 DNA follows: TGTGCCAGCAGCGTCAACAGGGGAAACAATGAGCAGTTCTTC. Protein: CASSVNRGNNEQFF.

The rearrangement links TRBV11-3 to TRBJ2-7; tentatively, D is TRBD2 (5 bases). V was trimmed by 1 base and J by 3 bases, leaving 16 bases between them. The CDR3 extends over 16 amino acids. Germline assignment: CDR1 SGHNT and CDR2 YENEEA. CDR3 in amino acids: CASSLGETDYLYEQYF. The CDR3 nucleotides read TGTGCCAGCAGCTTAGGTGAGACCGACTACCTCTACGAGCAGTACTTC.

This clone was seen a single time. The chain couples TRBV10-1 to TRBJ2-3, with 8 bases matching TRBD1. CDR3 size: 16 residues. CDR1 and CDR2 (germline): WNHNN, SYGVQD (reference sequence). Trimming took 0 bases from V and 3 from J; bases not matched to a gene: 5. The CDR3 region is CASSESTGGRTDTQYF. CDR3 DNA: TGCGCCAGCAGTGAGTCTACAGGGGGGCGGACAGATACGCAGTATTTT.

The rearrangement links TRBV4-1 to TRBJ1-4; tentatively, D is TRBD1 (6 bases). The germline V and J ends were trimmed by 1 base and 8 bases, with 11 bases remaining between them. Germline loops: CDR1 MGHRA, CDR2 YSYEKL. There are 14 residues in the CDR3. CDR3 amino acids: CASSQGSQGEKLFF. Here the CDR3 DNA reads TGCGCCAGCAGCCAAGGTAGTCAGGGGGAAAAACTGTTTTTT.

The gene calls are TRBV6-6 and TRBJ1-1; D is possibly TRBD1 (6 bases). The CDR3 loop spans 16 amino acids. Trimming took 4 bases from V and 0 from J, leaving 15 bases between them. Germline V lookup: CDR1 MNHNY, CDR2 SVGAGI (reference sequence). CDR3 in amino acids: CASSLGQGTMNTEAFF. The CDR3 region has the DNA TGTGCCAGCAGTTTGGGGCAGGGGACCATGAACACTGAAGCTTTCTTT.

J is TRBJ2-7 and V is TRBV7-9, with D perhaps TRBD1 (6 bases). This CDR3 has 17 amino acids. The germline CDR1 and CDR2 sequences are SEHNR and FQNEAQ (reference sequence). V gave up 1 base and J gave up 0 bases, with 16 bases separating them. In DNA form, the CDR3 reads TGTGCCAGCAGCTTAGGCCCTACAGGGCAAAACTCCTACGAGCAGTACTTC. Translating it yields CASSLGPTGQNSYEQYF.

The sample holds a few counts of this clone. This sequence joins TRBV28 and TRBJ2-7; possibly TRBD1 for D (6 bases). The germline CDR1 and CDR2 sequences are MDHEN and SYDVKM. V was pared by 1 base and J by 3 bases, with 16 bases between. CDR3 length: 16 amino acids. DNA for the CDR3: TGTGCCAGCAGTTTATTACTCGGACAGTCCAACTACGAGCAGTACTTC. This sequence encodes CASSLLLGQSNYEQYF.

V usage is TRBV19 and J usage is TRBJ2-2; D possibly corresponds to TRBD1 (5 bases). The CDR3 is 16 amino acids. V lost 1 base to trimming and J lost 7 bases, with 16 bases between them. Germline CDR1 is LNHDA and CDR2 is SQIVND (reference sequence). Here the CDR3 reads CASSIARKGHNGELFF. The CDR3 DNA reads as TGTGCCAGTAGTATAGCGAGGAAGGGGCATAACGGGGAGCTGTTTTTT.

This clone has just one count. This sequence joins TRBV28 and TRBJ2-7, with 9 bases identical to TRBD1. Germline trimming cut 5 bases from V and 5 bases from J; bases unmatched to any gene: 10. Germline CDR1 and CDR2: MDHEN and SYDVKM. This CDR3 is built from 15 residues. CDR3 region: CASSSWGQGGDEQYF. In nucleotides, the CDR3 is TGTGCCAGCAGTAGTTGGGGACAGGGTGGAGACGAGCAGTACTTC.

This chain links TRBV7-8 with TRBJ1-3; the D gene is possibly TRBD1 (5 bases). Trimming cost V 0 bases and J 0 bases, with 6 bases left between them. The CDR3 length is 15 residues. CDR1 and CDR2 (germline): SGHVS, FQNEAQ. The CDR3 protein is CASSLAGDSGNTIYF. CDR3 bases: TGTGCCAGCAGCTTAGCAGGGGACTCTGGAAACACCATATATTTT.